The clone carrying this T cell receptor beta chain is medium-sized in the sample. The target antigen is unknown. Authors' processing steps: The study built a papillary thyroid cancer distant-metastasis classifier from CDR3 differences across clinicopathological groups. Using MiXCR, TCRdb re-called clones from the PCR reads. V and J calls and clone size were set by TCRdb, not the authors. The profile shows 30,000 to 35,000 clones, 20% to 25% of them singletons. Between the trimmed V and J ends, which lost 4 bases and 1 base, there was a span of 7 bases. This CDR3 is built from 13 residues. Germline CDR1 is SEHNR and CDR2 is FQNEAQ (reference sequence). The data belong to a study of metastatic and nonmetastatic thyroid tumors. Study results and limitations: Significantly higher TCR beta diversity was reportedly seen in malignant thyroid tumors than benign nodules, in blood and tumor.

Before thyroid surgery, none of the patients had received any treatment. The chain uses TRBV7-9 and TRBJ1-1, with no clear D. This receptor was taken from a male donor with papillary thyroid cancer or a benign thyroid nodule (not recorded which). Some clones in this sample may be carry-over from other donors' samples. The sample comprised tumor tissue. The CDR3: CASSYVPNTEAFF. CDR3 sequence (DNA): TGTGCCAGCAGCTACGTTCCGAACACTGAAGCTTTCTTT.